This TCR beta chain comes out of a study of cytomegalovirus exposure and HLA in healthy donors. Study outcomes and limitations: An analysis that came later showed most CMV-associated TCR beta chains appearing HLA-restricted. When analyzed later, a missense DCLRE1C variant was found to be linked to TCR beta V- and J-gene trimming.

Worth noting for this clone: Its antigen is not identified.

PCR amplification relied on 60 Vbeta primers (plus 13 Jbeta primers). Generated by immunoSEQ multiplex PCR, the TCRdb table keeps only in-frame clones and is missing some. The sample has 90,000 to 140,000 clones, 76% seen once. From germline, CDR1 is SGHTA and CDR2 FQGNSA. Trimming took 3 bases from V and 9 from J; bases not matched to a gene: 17. This CDR3 region has 19 residues. The chain joins TRBV7-2 to TRBJ2-1, with 13 bases that match TRBD2. What was sequenced was PBMCs. This TCR derives from a man between 35 and 55 years old in good health and CMV-seropositive. CDR3 residues: CASSFSLRGTSGIRGEQFF. The CDR3 DNA reads as TGTGCCAGCAGCTTTAGCCTGCGGGGGACTAGCGGGATACGTGGTGAGCAGTTCTTC.